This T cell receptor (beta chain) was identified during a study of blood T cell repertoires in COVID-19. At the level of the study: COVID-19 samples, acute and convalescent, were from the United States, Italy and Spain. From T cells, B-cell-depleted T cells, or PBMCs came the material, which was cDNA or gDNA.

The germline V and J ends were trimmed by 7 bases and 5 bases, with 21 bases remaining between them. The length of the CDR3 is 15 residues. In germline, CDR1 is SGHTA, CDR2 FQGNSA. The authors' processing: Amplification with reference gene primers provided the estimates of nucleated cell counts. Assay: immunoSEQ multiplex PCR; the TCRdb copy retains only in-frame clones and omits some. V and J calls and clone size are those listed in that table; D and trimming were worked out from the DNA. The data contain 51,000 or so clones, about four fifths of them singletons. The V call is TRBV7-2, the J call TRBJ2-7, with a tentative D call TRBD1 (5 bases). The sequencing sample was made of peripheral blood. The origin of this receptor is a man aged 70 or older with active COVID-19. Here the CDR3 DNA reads TGTGCCAGCAAACCACAGGCACTCCTAACTAACGAGCAGTACTTC. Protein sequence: CASKPQALLTNEQYF.